This T cell receptor beta chain appears in the sequencing data of a study of T-cell memory formation after mild COVID-19. Study observations and caveats: Pre-infection memory harbored some responding clones, suggesting cross-reactive memory joined. Second-wave clones reaching peak frequency on day 37 lacked confirmed SARS-CoV-2 specificity.

The CDR3 is made up of 16 amino acids, end residues included. TCRdb analysed the 5' RACE reads with MiXCR anew, one entry per CDR3 protein. The sample carries roughly 370,000 distinct CDR3 sequences, 16% recorded once. This clonotype was picked up a small number of times. Its antigen is not known. The CDR3 does not end in the conserved phenylalanine or tryptophan, so this is likely a read error. The limits of the CDR3 on the DNA are not certain, so only TCRdb's listed CDR3 is given. The TCR originated in a man in his late teens or twenties who had mild COVID-19 (a few samples of this study predate the infection). Cell type and time point are not known. Sequencing was carried out using PBMCs or a T cell subset sorted from them (not recorded which). V is TRBV21-1 and J is TRBJ1-3. TRBV21-1 is a documented pseudogene. CDR3 in amino acids: CASSTQLPTAGNTIYS.